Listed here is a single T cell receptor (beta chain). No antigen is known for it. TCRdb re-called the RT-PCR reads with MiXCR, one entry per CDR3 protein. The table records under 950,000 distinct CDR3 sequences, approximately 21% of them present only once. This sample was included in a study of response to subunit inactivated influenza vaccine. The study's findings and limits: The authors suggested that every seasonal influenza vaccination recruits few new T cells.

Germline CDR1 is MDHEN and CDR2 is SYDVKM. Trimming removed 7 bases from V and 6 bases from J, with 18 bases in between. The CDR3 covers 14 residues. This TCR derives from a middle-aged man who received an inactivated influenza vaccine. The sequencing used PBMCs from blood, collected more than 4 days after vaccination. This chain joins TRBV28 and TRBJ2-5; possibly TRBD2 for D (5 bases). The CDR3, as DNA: TGTGCCAGCACTCCCGCCAGAGGGCGGCAGACCCAGTACTTC. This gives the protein CASTPARGRQTQYF.